The 13 T cell receptor beta chains listed next were all sequenced from one sample in a study of identical twins. TCRdb re-derived calls from the 5' RACE reads in MiXCR, one entry per CDR3 protein. The sample lists around 480,000 distinct CDR3 sequences; about 13% were seen once. These data were likewise used in another study, on yellow fever vaccine responses in identical twins.

The sample comprised CD4+ T cells sorted from blood. The receptors derive from a woman aged 18-29 years in good health.

The V and J genes are TRBV29-1 and TRBJ1-2; D uncertain. V dropped 3 bases and J dropped 7 bases, with 12 bases sitting between them. The CDR3 covers 12 residues. Germline V gives CDR1 SQVTM, CDR2 ANQGSEA. The CDR3 nucleotides are TGCAGCGTTGACTTGGGTAGACTTGGCTACACCTTC. This encodes CSVDLGRLGYTF.

V usage is TRBV28 and J usage is TRBJ2-1; the match to TRBD1 covers 9 bases. The length of the CDR3 is 16 residues. With V trimmed by 5 bases and J by 8 bases, 13 bases remained unmatched. Germline-derived CDR1 and CDR2 are MDHEN and SYDVKM. CDR3 coding DNA: TGTGCCAGCAGTCCTTTGCGGGACAGGGTCGGGCATGAGCAGTTCTTC. Amino acid sequence: CASSPLRDRVGHEQFF.

This chain connects TRBV2 to TRBJ1-1; D remains ambiguous. CDR1 and CDR2 (germline): SNHLY, FYNNEI. Trimming left V 4 bases short and J 0 bases short, with 18 bases between. The CDR3 consists of 17 residues. CDR3 sequence: CASSADVTPWVNTEAFF. The CDR3 DNA reads TGTGCCAGCAGTGCCGACGTAACCCCTTGGGTGAACACTGAAGCTTTCTTT.

The rearrangement uses TRBV28 and TRBJ2-2; possibly TRBD1 for D (6 bases). Germline V gives CDR1 MDHEN, CDR2 SYDVKM. Trimming took off 2 bases at V and 4 bases at J, with 8 bases between the two ends. The CDR3 length is 14 residues. CDR3 sequence (DNA): TGTGCCAGCAGTTTACAGGGGATCACCGGGGAGCTGTTTTTT. Amino acid sequence: CASSLQGITGELFF.

A note on this clonotype: Relative to the germline gene, one junction end is altered; a read error may explain this. This chain connects TRBV29-1 to TRBJ2-2, with 7 bases that match TRBD2. Germline assignment: CDR1 SQVTM and CDR2 ANQGSEA. The CDR3 has 14 residues. The CDR3 protein is CSVPSGTTTGEPFF. CDR3 nucleotide sequence: TGCAGCGTTCCTAGCGGTACCACCACCGGGGAGCCGTTTTTT.

This clonotype showed up just a few times. The chain carries TRBV15 and TRBJ2-7; TRBD1 agrees at 7 bases. Germline V gene sequence: CDR1 LNHNV, CDR2 YYDKDF (reference sequence). The CDR3 length is 15 residues. V dropped 0 bases and J dropped 2; count of bases not matched to a gene: 4. This CDR3 reads CATSRDSDRAYEQYF. In DNA form, the CDR3 reads TGTGCCACCAGCAGAGATTCCGACAGGGCCTACGAGCAGTACTTC.

This clonotype was detected only a few times. The gene calls are TRBV20-1 and TRBJ2-3; TRBD2 matches at 9 bases. The J segment lost 4 bases and the V segment lost 2 bases, leaving 4 bases of the junction unmatched. CDR1 DFQATT and CDR2 SNEGSKA come from the germline V gene (reference sequence). The CDR3 has 14 amino acids. The CDR3 loop is CSARRSGGSDTQYF. CDR3 in DNA: TGCAGTGCTAGAAGGAGCGGGGGGTCAGATACGCAGTATTTT.

The chain combines TRBV11-2 with TRBJ2-5, with 14 bases matching TRBD2. The length of the CDR3 is 18 residues. Germline CDR1 reads SGHAT; CDR2 reads FQNNGV. Trimming cost V 2 bases and J 4 bases; bases outside gene matches: 9. The CDR3 bases are TGTGCCAGCAGCTTAACCGGGACTAGCGGGAGTTTAGGAGAGACCCAGTACTTC. This encodes CASSLTGTSGSLGETQYF.

The V gene is TRBV6-2 or TRBV6-3, the J gene TRBJ2-7, with 8 bases fitting TRBD2. This CDR3 region has 13 residues. Looked up from germline, CDR1 is MNHEY and CDR2 is SVGEGT. V lost 6 bases, J lost 3 bases, and 4 bases stayed unmatched. CDR3 nucleotides: TGTGCCAGCAGCCCAACTAGCGGCTACGAGCAGTACTTC. Translating it yields CASSPTSGYEQYF.

V usage is TRBV7-2 and J usage is TRBJ2-4; D gene uncertain. This CDR3 comprises 11 residues. Germline V gene lookup returns CDR1 SGHTA and CDR2 FQGNSA. Trimming removed 2 bases from V and 6 bases from J, with 2 bases in between. CDR3 region: CASSLRNIQYF. CDR3 DNA: TGTGCCAGCAGCTTAAGAAACATTCAGTACTTC.

The V and J genes are TRBV10-2 and TRBJ2-7; 7 bases fit TRBD2. The CDR3 totals 16 residues. CDR1 WSHSY and CDR2 SAAADI come from the germline V gene. V dropped 4 bases and J dropped 4; count of bases not matched to a gene: 13. CDR3 in amino acids: CASSASGAAGVYEQYF. CDR3 DNA: TGCGCCAGCAGTGCGAGCGGGGCCGCGGGAGTTTACGAGCAGTACTTC.

V usage is TRBV6-1 and J usage is TRBJ2-7; tentative D call: TRBD1 (6 bases). The CDR3 sequence is 14 residues long. V lost 7 bases to trimming and J lost 1 base, with 14 bases between them. Per the germline V gene, CDR1 is MNHNS and CDR2 is SASEGT. CDR3: CASTSRDNSYEQYF. The DNA of the CDR3 is TGTGCCAGCACCTCCCGGGACAATTCCTACGAGCAGTACTTC.

The genes are TRBV12-3 or TRBV12-4 and TRBJ2-1, with D perhaps assigned TRBD1 or TRBD2 (6 bases each). V was pared by 6 bases and J by 1 base, with 13 bases between. The CDR3 is 15 amino acids. CDR3 in DNA: TGTGCCAGCAGCCCGGTAGGGGGGTCCTACAATGAGCAGTTCTTC. Protein product: CASSPVGGSYNEQFF.